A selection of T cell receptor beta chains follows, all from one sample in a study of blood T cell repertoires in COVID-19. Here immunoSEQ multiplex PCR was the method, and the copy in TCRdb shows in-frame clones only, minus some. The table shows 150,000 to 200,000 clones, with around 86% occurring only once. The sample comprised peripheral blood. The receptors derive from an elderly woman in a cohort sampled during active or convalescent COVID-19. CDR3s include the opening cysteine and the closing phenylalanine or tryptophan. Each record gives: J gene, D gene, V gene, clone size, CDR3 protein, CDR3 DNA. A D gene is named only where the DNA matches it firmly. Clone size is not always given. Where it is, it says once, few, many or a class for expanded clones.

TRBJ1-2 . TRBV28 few CASSQSNYGYTF TGTGCCAGCAGTCAATCTAACTATGGCTACACCTTC
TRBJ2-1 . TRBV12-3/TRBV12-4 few CASVHREPNEQFF TGTGCCAGCGTTCACAGGGAGCCCAATGAGCAGTTCTTC
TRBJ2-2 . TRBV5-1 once CASSSDRANTGELFF TGCGCCAGCAGCTCGGACAGAGCGAACACCGGGGAGCTGTTTTTT
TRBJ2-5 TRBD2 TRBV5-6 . CASSLRKGGRETQYF TGTGCCAGCAGCCTGCGGAAGGGAGGGAGAGAGACCCAGTACTTC
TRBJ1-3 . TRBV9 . CASSATGRHSGNTIYF TGTGCCAGCAGCGCCACTGGCAGACACTCTGGAAACACCATATATTTT
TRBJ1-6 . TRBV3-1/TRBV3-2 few CASSPGGRAALHF TGTGCCAGCAGCCCGGGGGGCAGGGCGGCCCTCCACTTT
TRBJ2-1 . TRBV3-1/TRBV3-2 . CASSQDKTDRSYNEQFF TGTGCCAGCAGCCAAGATAAGACTGATCGCTCCTACAATGAGCAGTTCTTC
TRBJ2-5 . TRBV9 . CASSGGDWGWETQYF TGTGCCAGCAGCGGTGGGGACTGGGGCTGGGAGACCCAGTACTTC
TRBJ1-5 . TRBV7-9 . CASSITGNNQPQHF TGTGCCAGCAGCATTACAGGGAACAATCAGCCCCAGCATTTT
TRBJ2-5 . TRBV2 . CASSLGVLLGETQYF TGTGCCAGCAGTCTGGGCGTGTTGCTCGGAGAGACCCAGTACTTC
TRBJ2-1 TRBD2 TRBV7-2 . CASSPPGRGGVNEQFF TGTGCCAGCAGCCCCCCCGGGCGGGGGGGCGTAAATGAGCAGTTCTTC
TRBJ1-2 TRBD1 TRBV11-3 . CASSSQGEAFYGYTF TGTGCCAGCAGCTCACAGGGGGAAGCTTTCTATGGCTACACCTTC
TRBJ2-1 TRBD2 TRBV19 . CASSLGLAGGFSYNEQFF TGTGCCAGTAGTCTGGGACTAGCGGGGGGGTTCTCCTACAATGAGCAGTTCTTC
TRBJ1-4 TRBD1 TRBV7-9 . CASSLKVGQGYPTNEKLFF TGTGCCAGCAGCTTAAAGGTCGGACAGGGCTATCCAACTAATGAAAAACTGTTTTTT
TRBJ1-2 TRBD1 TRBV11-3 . CASSRMTGAALYGYTF TGTGCCAGCAGCCGAATGACAGGGGCCGCATTGTATGGCTACACCTTC
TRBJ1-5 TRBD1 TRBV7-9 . CASRGQANQPQHF TGTGCCAGCAGAGGACAGGCCAATCAGCCCCAGCATTTT